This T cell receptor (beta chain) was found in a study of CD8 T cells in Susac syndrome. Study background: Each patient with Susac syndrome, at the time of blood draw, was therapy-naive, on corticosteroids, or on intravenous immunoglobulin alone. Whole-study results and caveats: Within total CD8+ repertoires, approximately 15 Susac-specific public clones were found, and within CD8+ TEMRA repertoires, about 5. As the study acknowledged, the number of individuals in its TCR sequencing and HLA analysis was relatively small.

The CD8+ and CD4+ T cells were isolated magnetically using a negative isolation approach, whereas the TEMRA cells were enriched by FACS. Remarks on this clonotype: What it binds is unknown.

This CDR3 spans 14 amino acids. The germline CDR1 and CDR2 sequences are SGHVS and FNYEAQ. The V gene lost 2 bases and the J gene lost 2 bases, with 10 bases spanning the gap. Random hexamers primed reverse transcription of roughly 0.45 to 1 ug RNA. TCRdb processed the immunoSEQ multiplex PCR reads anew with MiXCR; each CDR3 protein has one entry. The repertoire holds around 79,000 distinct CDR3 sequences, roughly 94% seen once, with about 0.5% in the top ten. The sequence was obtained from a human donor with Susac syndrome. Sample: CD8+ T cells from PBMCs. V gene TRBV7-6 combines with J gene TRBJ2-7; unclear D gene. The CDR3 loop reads CASSLNYAPYEQYF. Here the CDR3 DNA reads TGTGCCAGCAGCTTAAATTACGCGCCCTACGAGCAGTACTTC.